A selection of T cell receptor beta chains follows, all from one sample in a study of regulatory T cells in long-lasting Graves disease. MiXCR, run by TCRdb on the multiplex PCR reads, gives a single entry per CDR3 protein. Of 700,000 or so distinct CDR3 sequences in the sample, 30% are singletons; the top ten hold about two fifths. The starting material was peripheral blood mononuclear cells (PBMCs), obtained when the disease was refractory, from a patient treated with antithyroid drugs. Receptors originate from a female donor with Graves disease. CDR3s include the opening cysteine and the closing phenylalanine or tryptophan.

CDR3 protein: CASSKRVTEAFF; J gene: TRBJ1-1; V gene: TRBV6-1
CDR3 protein: CSARDRVGEAFF; J gene: TRBJ1-1; V gene: TRBV20-1
CDR3 protein: CASSYLAVNTEAFF; J gene: TRBJ1-1; V gene: TRBV6-5
CDR3 protein: CSVKRGGHLAKNIQYF; J gene: TRBJ2-4; V gene: TRBV29-1
CDR3 protein: CAWSSRAWTTNEKLFF; J gene: TRBJ1-4; V gene: TRBV30
CDR3 protein: CASSSPTKGVKQYF; J gene: TRBJ2-7; V gene: TRBV13
CDR3 protein: CASSVASQPSYEQYF; J gene: TRBJ2-7; V gene: TRBV9
CDR3 protein: CSARDRGSGNTEAFF; J gene: TRBJ1-1; V gene: TRBV20-1
CDR3 protein: CASSEGTGRLTRRNEKLFF; J gene: TRBJ1-4; V gene: TRBV6-1
CDR3 protein: CASSFGSEYYEQYF; J gene: TRBJ2-7; V gene: TRBV27
CDR3 protein: CASSIRGVGYIQYF; J gene: TRBJ2-4; V gene: TRBV19
CDR3 protein: CASSYSAVNTEAFF; J gene: TRBJ1-1; V gene: TRBV6-5
CDR3 protein: CSVDSGEKLFF; J gene: TRBJ1-4; V gene: TRBV29-1
CDR3 protein: CAWTLAGGAYEQYF; J gene: TRBJ2-7; V gene: TRBV30